This T cell receptor (beta chain) comes out of a study of OX40 agonist ivuxolimab in advanced cancers. Study at large: The study reported partial responses in three patients: one hepatocellular carcinoma, two cutaneous melanoma. The study's findings and limits: Among T cells, CD8+ cells averaged more expanded clones than CD4+ cells.

Profiled with immunoSEQ multiplex PCR; TCRdb holds only in-frame clones, not every one. The sample lists about 14,000 clones; around 80% were seen once. Comment on this clone: Its specificity is not known.

Germline V CDR1 and CDR2: SNHLY, FYNNEI. This CDR3 is 16 amino acids long. V lost 10 bases to trimming and J lost 1 base; unmatched junction nucleotides: 6. The TCR sequence derives from an adult with an advanced solid tumor such as melanoma, head and neck, liver or kidney cancer. The specimen comprised CD4+ or CD8+ T cells sorted from blood, sampled in a trial of the OX40 agonist ivuxolimab. This chain uses TRBV2 with TRBJ2-2; 13 nucleotides line up with TRBD2. The CDR3 nucleotides are TGTGCCACCACGGGACTAGCGGGGCTGAACACCGGGGAGCTGTTTTTT. Its protein product is CATTGLAGLNTGELFF.